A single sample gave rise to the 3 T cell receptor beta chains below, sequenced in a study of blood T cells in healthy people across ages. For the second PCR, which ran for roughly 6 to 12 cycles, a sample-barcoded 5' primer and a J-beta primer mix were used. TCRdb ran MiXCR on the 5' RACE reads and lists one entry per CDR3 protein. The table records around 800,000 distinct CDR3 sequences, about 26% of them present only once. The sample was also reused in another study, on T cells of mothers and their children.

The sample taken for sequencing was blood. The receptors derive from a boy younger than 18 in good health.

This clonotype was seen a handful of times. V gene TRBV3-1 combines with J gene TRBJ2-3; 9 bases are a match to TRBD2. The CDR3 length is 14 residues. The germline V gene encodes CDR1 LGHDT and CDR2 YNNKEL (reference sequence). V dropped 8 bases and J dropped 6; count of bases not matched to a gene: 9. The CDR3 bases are TGTGCCAGCTCTGCTAGCGGGGCAGGGGATACGCAGTATTTT. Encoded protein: CASSASGAGDTQYF.

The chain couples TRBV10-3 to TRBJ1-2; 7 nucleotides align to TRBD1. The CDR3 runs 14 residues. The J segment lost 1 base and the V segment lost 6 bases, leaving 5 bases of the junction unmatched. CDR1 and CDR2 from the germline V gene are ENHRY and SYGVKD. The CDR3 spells CAIRRDSINYGYTF. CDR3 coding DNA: TGTGCCATCAGGCGGGACAGTATTAACTATGGCTACACCTTC.

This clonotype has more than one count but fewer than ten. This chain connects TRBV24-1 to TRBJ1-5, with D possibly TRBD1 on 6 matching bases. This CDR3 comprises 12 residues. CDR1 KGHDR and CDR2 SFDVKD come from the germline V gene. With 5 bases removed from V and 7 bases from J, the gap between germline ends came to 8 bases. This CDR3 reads CATSGGGQPQHF. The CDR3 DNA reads TGTGCCACCAGTGGCGGGGGCCAGCCCCAGCATTTT.